The rows below give T cell receptor beta chains drawn from one sample of a study of cytomegalovirus exposure and HLA in healthy donors. Here immunoSEQ multiplex PCR was the method, and the copy in TCRdb shows in-frame clones only, minus some. This table has about 170,000 clones, about nine tenths appearing once. Sequenced material: PBMCs. The source is a woman between 18 and 29 years old in good health and CMV-seropositive. Both conserved end residues are part of each CDR3. A D gene is named only where the DNA matches it firmly. Expanded clones are given a class, and other clones once, few, many or no size at all.

clone_size: NA
j_call: TRBJ1-3
d_call: TRBD1
v_call: TRBV15
cdr3_aa: CATSRDVSRTGSAGNTIYF
cdr3_nt: TGTGCCACCAGCAGAGATGTTTCGAGGACAGGTTCGGCTGGAAACACCATATATTTT

clone_size: NA
j_call: TRBJ1-2
d_call: NA
v_call: TRBV6-4
cdr3_aa: CASSDGGKGYTF
cdr3_nt: TGTGCCAGCAGTGACGGGGGGAAAGGCTACACCTTC

clone_size: NA
j_call: TRBJ1-1
d_call: TRBD1
v_call: TRBV5-1
cdr3_aa: CASSFHLTGLIAFF
cdr3_nt: TGCGCCAGCAGCTTCCATTTGACAGGGTTGATAGCTTTCTTT

clone_size: NA
j_call: TRBJ2-3
d_call: TRBD1
v_call: TRBV11-2
cdr3_aa: CASSLDRTGTQYF
cdr3_nt: TGTGCCAGCAGCTTAGACCGGACAGGTACGCAGTATTTT

clone_size: few
j_call: TRBJ2-7
d_call: TRBD1
v_call: TRBV19
cdr3_aa: CASSGLPGTGQYEQYF
cdr3_nt: TGTGCCAGTAGTGGACTGCCCGGGACAGGACAGTACGAGCAGTACTTC

clone_size: NA
j_call: TRBJ1-1
d_call: NA
v_call: TRBV29-1
cdr3_aa: CSVSGTTNTEAFF
cdr3_nt: TGCAGCGTTTCCGGGACAACGAACACTGAAGCTTTCTTT

clone_size: few
j_call: TRBJ2-7
d_call: TRBD1
v_call: TRBV6-5
cdr3_aa: CASSYRDRAYEQYF
cdr3_nt: TGTGCCAGCAGTTACCGGGACAGGGCCTACGAGCAGTACTTC

clone_size: NA
j_call: TRBJ2-3
d_call: NA
v_call: TRBV19
cdr3_aa: CATKRDSTDTQYF
cdr3_nt: TGTGCCACTAAGAGGGATAGCACAGATACGCAGTATTTT

clone_size: NA
j_call: TRBJ1-5
d_call: TRBD1
v_call: TRBV30
cdr3_aa: CAWSDPDRGYSQPQHF
cdr3_nt: TGTGCCTGGAGTGACCCTGACAGGGGATACAGTCAGCCCCAGCATTTT

clone_size: NA
j_call: TRBJ2-7
d_call: NA
v_call: TRBV18
cdr3_aa: CASSPPAGTYEQYF
cdr3_nt: TGTGCCAGCTCACCGCCGGCAGGCACCTACGAGCAGTACTTC

clone_size: NA
j_call: TRBJ2-7
d_call: TRBD1
v_call: TRBV7-3
cdr3_aa: CASSPGTGGEQYF
cdr3_nt: TGTGCCAGCAGCCCTGGGACAGGGGGCGAGCAGTACTTC

clone_size: once
j_call: TRBJ1-2
d_call: NA
v_call: TRBV9
cdr3_aa: CASSVISTGIEGYTF
cdr3_nt: TGTGCCAGCAGCGTGATATCTACAGGGATTGAAGGCTACACCTTC

clone_size: NA
j_call: TRBJ2-3
d_call: NA
v_call: TRBV2
cdr3_aa: CASSASSIPRPGTDTQYF
cdr3_nt: TGTGCCAGCAGTGCATCTAGCATCCCCAGGCCAGGAACAGATACGCAGTATTTT

clone_size: NA
j_call: TRBJ2-1
d_call: NA
v_call: TRBV5-4
cdr3_aa: CASSLSQGSYNEQFF
cdr3_nt: TGTGCCAGCAGCTTGAGTCAGGGATCCTACAATGAGCAGTTCTTC

clone_size: NA
j_call: TRBJ2-7
d_call: TRBD1
v_call: TRBV6-5
cdr3_aa: CASRPWRDRVYEQYF
cdr3_nt: TGTGCCAGCAGGCCATGGCGGGACAGGGTGTACGAGCAGTACTTC

clone_size: once
j_call: TRBJ2-7
d_call: TRBD1
v_call: TRBV18
cdr3_aa: CASSQDGQGSSYEQYF
cdr3_nt: TGTGCCAGCTCCCAAGACGGACAGGGCAGTTCCTACGAGCAGTACTTC

clone_size: NA
j_call: TRBJ2-5
d_call: TRBD1
v_call: TRBV9
cdr3_aa: CASSPRDRGYQETQYF
cdr3_nt: TGTGCCAGCAGCCCCCGGGACAGGGGGTACCAAGAGACCCAGTACTTC

clone_size: NA
j_call: TRBJ2-1
d_call: TRBD2
v_call: TRBV9
cdr3_aa: CASSVGTSGTNEQFF
cdr3_nt: TGTGCCAGCAGCGTAGGGACTAGCGGGACCAATGAGCAGTTCTTC

clone_size: once
j_call: TRBJ1-2
d_call: TRBD1
v_call: TRBV27
cdr3_aa: CASSFFPTRTGYGYTF
cdr3_nt: TGTGCCAGCAGTTTCTTTCCTACGCGGACAGGATATGGCTACACCTTC

clone_size: NA
j_call: TRBJ2-5
d_call: NA
v_call: TRBV12-5
cdr3_aa: CASTEQETQYF
cdr3_nt: TGTGCCTCAACAGAGCAAGAGACCCAGTACTTC

clone_size: NA
j_call: TRBJ1-2
d_call: NA
v_call: TRBV5-6
cdr3_aa: CASSSVRTRLTDYGYTF
cdr3_nt: TGTGCCAGCAGTTCCGTGCGGACCAGACTGACAGACTATGGCTACACCTTC

clone_size: NA
j_call: TRBJ2-3
d_call: TRBD1
v_call: TRBV2
cdr3_aa: CASSGTGGQDTQYF
cdr3_nt: TGTGCCAGCAGCGGGACAGGGGGTCAAGATACGCAGTATTTT

clone_size: NA
j_call: TRBJ2-1
d_call: TRBD2
v_call: TRBV9
cdr3_aa: CASSVEPGLAGAHIF
cdr3_nt: TGTGCCAGCAGCGTAGAGCCGGGACTAGCGGGGGCCCACATCTTC

clone_size: NA
j_call: TRBJ1-5
d_call: NA
v_call: TRBV9
cdr3_aa: CASSVDGGQPQHF
cdr3_nt: TGTGCCAGCAGCGTAGATGGGGGGCAGCCCCAGCATTTT

clone_size: NA
j_call: TRBJ1-1
d_call: NA
v_call: TRBV13
cdr3_aa: CASSLATRGTEAFF
cdr3_nt: TGTGCCAGCAGCTTAGCGACCAGAGGCACTGAAGCTTTCTTT

clone_size: NA
j_call: TRBJ1-4
d_call: NA
v_call: TRBV9
cdr3_aa: CASSSTPGVWNEKLFF
cdr3_nt: TGTGCCAGCAGTTCTACCCCCGGGGTGTGGAATGAAAAACTGTTTTTT

clone_size: NA
j_call: TRBJ1-3
d_call: NA
v_call: TRBV6-5
cdr3_aa: CASSRSRGSGNTIYF
cdr3_nt: TGTGCCAGCAGTCGGAGTAGGGGATCGGGAAACACCATATATTTT

clone_size: NA
j_call: TRBJ1-2
d_call: TRBD1
v_call: TRBV29-1
cdr3_aa: CSVLTGGYTF
cdr3_nt: TGCAGCGTTTTGACAGGGGGCTACACCTTC

clone_size: few
j_call: TRBJ2-7
d_call: TRBD1
v_call: TRBV7-2
cdr3_aa: CASSPDRGYEQYF
cdr3_nt: TGTGCCAGCAGCCCGGACAGGGGCTACGAGCAGTACTTC

clone_size: NA
j_call: TRBJ2-7
d_call: TRBD1
v_call: TRBV6-1
cdr3_aa: CASRAGGPHYEQYF
cdr3_nt: TGTGCCAGCAGAGCAGGGGGCCCCCACTACGAGCAGTACTTC

clone_size: NA
j_call: TRBJ1-2
d_call: TRBD1
v_call: TRBV5-1
cdr3_aa: CASSLDRGPYGYTF
cdr3_nt: TGCGCCAGCAGCTTGGACAGGGGGCCCTATGGCTACACCTTC

clone_size: NA
j_call: TRBJ1-5
d_call: NA
v_call: TRBV15
cdr3_aa: CATSSRVDQPQHF
cdr3_nt: TGTGCCACCAGCAGCAGGGTTGATCAGCCCCAGCATTTT

clone_size: NA
j_call: TRBJ2-7
d_call: NA
v_call: TRBV10-1
cdr3_aa: CASSPQVGEQYF
cdr3_nt: TGCGCCAGCAGCCCACAGGTTGGCGAGCAGTACTTC

clone_size: NA
j_call: TRBJ2-7
d_call: TRBD1
v_call: TRBV29-1
cdr3_aa: CSVVPGAGGNEQYF
cdr3_nt: TGCAGCGTTGTCCCGGGCGCAGGGGGTAACGAGCAGTACTTC

clone_size: NA
j_call: TRBJ1-3
d_call: TRBD1
v_call: TRBV6-1
cdr3_aa: CASRGGTAGNTIYF
cdr3_nt: TGTGCCAGCAGAGGGGGGACAGCTGGAAACACCATATATTTT

clone_size: NA
j_call: TRBJ1-2
d_call: NA
v_call: TRBV28
cdr3_aa: CASSSPTAGNYGYTF
cdr3_nt: TGTGCCAGCAGCTCGCCTACCGCAGGGAACTATGGCTACACCTTC

clone_size: NA
j_call: TRBJ2-5
d_call: NA
v_call: TRBV7-2
cdr3_aa: CASSLAQETQYF
cdr3_nt: TGTGCCAGCAGCTTAGCGCAGGAGACCCAGTACTTC

clone_size: NA
j_call: TRBJ2-7
d_call: TRBD2
v_call: TRBV5-4
cdr3_aa: CASRRESYEQYF
cdr3_nt: TGTGCCAGCAGGCGGGAGTCCTACGAGCAGTACTTC

clone_size: once
j_call: TRBJ2-7
d_call: TRBD2
v_call: TRBV29-1
cdr3_aa: CSASLAGASYEQYF
cdr3_nt: TGCAGCGCCTCTCTAGCGGGAGCCTCCTACGAGCAGTACTTC

clone_size: NA
j_call: TRBJ2-7
d_call: NA
v_call: TRBV10-2
cdr3_aa: CASSVKGAFYEQYF
cdr3_nt: TGCGCCAGCAGTGTGAAAGGGGCCTTTTACGAGCAGTACTTC

clone_size: NA
j_call: TRBJ2-3
d_call: TRBD2
v_call: TRBV27
cdr3_aa: CASNLLAGLSTDTQYF
cdr3_nt: TGTGCCAGCAACCTACTAGCGGGGCTTAGCACAGATACGCAGTATTTT

clone_size: NA
j_call: TRBJ2-3
d_call: NA
v_call: TRBV11-2
cdr3_aa: CASSPRTSTDTQYF
cdr3_nt: TGTGCCAGCAGCCCCCGGACATCCACAGATACGCAGTATTTT

clone_size: NA
j_call: TRBJ2-7
d_call: TRBD2
v_call: TRBV30
cdr3_aa: CAWSVGSGGLSEQYF
cdr3_nt: TGTGCCTGGAGTGTAGGAAGCGGGGGCTTGAGCGAGCAGTACTTC

clone_size: NA
j_call: TRBJ2-3
d_call: NA
v_call: TRBV29-1
cdr3_aa: CSALPHEGGTDTQYF
cdr3_nt: TGCAGCGCTTTACCCCACGAAGGAGGCACAGATACGCAGTATTTT

clone_size: NA
j_call: TRBJ1-1
d_call: TRBD1
v_call: TRBV2
cdr3_aa: CASRKTGERAFF
cdr3_nt: TGTGCCAGCAGGAAGACAGGGGAGCGAGCTTTCTTT

clone_size: NA
j_call: TRBJ2-7
d_call: NA
v_call: TRBV7-9
cdr3_aa: CASSLEEHGEQYF
cdr3_nt: TGTGCCAGCAGCTTAGAGGAGCATGGAGAGCAGTACTTC

clone_size: few
j_call: TRBJ1-5
d_call: NA
v_call: TRBV4-1
cdr3_aa: CASSQDGFGNQPQHF
cdr3_nt: TGCGCCAGCAGCCAAGACGGGTTTGGCAATCAGCCCCAGCATTTT

clone_size: NA
j_call: TRBJ2-7
d_call: TRBD1
v_call: TRBV27
cdr3_aa: CASSYRTGTHREQYF
cdr3_nt: TGTGCCAGCAGTTACCGGACAGGGACCCATCGGGAGCAGTACTTC

clone_size: NA
j_call: TRBJ2-2
d_call: NA
v_call: TRBV18
cdr3_aa: CASSPRAGSDTGELFF
cdr3_nt: TGTGCCAGCTCACCACGGGCGGGGTCGGACACCGGGGAGCTGTTTTTT

clone_size: NA
j_call: TRBJ2-7
d_call: NA
v_call: TRBV9
cdr3_aa: CASSVDPTSSEQYF
cdr3_nt: TGTGCCAGCAGCGTAGACCCTACTAGCAGCGAGCAGTACTTC

clone_size: NA
j_call: TRBJ1-4
d_call: NA
v_call: TRBV4-1
cdr3_aa: CASSHSLGADEKLFF
cdr3_nt: TGCGCCAGCAGCCATTCCTTAGGGGCGGACGAAAAACTGTTTTTT